This TCR beta chain emerged from a study of blood T cell repertoires in COVID-19. Overall study: Samples came from the United States, Italy and Spain, spanning acute and convalescent COVID-19. Nucleic acid was either cDNA or gDNA, and it came from T cells, B-cell-depleted T cells, or PBMCs.

This CDR3 contains 13 residues. Losses at the gene ends were 5 bases for V and 7 bases for J; bases not matched to a gene: 7. The germline V gene encodes CDR1 MNHEY and CDR2 SMNVEV (reference sequence). Per the authors' pipeline: Amplifying reference gene primers gave estimates of nucleated cell counts. Repertoires were generated with immunoSEQ multiplex PCR, while TCRdb's copy carries only in-frame clones and drops some. V and J calls and clone size are copied from that table; D and trimming were computed from the DNA. The sample consists of approximately 400,000 clones, around 92% of them appearing once.

This TCR came from a man aged 35 to 55 with acute or convalescent COVID-19. The sample was peripheral blood. The chain joins TRBV27 to TRBJ2-7, with 8 bases that match TRBD2. The CDR3 region is CASSLGGAGEQYF. Here the CDR3 DNA reads TGTGCCAGCAGTCTCGGGGGGGCGGGGGAGCAGTACTTC.